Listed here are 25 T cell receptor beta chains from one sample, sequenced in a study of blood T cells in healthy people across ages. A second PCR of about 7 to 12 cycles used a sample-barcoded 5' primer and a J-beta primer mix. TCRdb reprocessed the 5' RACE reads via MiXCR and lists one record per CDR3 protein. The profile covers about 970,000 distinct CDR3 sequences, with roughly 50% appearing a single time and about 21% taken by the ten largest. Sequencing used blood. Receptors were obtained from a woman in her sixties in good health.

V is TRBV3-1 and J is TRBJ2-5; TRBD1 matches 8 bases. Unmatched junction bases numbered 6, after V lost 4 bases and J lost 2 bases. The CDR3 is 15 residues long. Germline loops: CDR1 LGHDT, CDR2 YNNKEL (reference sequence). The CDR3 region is CASSRLDRGQETQYF. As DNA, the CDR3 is TGTGCCAGCAGCCGGCTTGACAGGGGACAAGAGACCCAGTACTTC.

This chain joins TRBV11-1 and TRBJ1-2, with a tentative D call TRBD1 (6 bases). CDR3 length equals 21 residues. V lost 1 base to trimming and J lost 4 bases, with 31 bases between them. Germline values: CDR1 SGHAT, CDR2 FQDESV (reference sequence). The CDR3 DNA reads TGTGCCAGCAGCTTAGGGACGGTCACAAGTGGGGGGGGCGAGAGCTTCTATGGCTACACCTTC. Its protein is CASSLGTVTSGGGESFYGYTF.

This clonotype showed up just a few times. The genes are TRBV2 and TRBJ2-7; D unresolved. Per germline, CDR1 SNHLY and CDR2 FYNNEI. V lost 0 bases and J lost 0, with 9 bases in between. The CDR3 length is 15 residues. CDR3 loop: CASSEARPSSYEQYF. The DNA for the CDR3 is TGTGCCAGCAGTGAAGCGAGGCCCTCCTCCTACGAGCAGTACTTC.

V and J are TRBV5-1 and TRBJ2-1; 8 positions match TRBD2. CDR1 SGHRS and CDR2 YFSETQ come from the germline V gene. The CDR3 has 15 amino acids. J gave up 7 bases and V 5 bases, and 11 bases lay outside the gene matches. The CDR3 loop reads CASRGAGGQFNEQFF. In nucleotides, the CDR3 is TGCGCCAGCAGGGGGGCGGGAGGACAATTTAATGAGCAGTTCTTC.

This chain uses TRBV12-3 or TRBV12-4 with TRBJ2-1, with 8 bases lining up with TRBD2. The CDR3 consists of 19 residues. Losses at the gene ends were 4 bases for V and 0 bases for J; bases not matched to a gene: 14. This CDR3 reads CASSWGLGGLHSSYNEQFF. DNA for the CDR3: TGTGCCAGCAGTTGGGGACTAGGGGGACTCCACAGCTCCTACAATGAGCAGTTCTTC.

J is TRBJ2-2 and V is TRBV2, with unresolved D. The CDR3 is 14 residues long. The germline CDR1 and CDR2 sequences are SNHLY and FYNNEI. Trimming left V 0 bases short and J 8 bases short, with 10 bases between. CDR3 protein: CASSEALARGELFF. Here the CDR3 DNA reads TGTGCCAGCAGTGAAGCCCTCGCCCGGGGGGAGCTGTTTTTT.

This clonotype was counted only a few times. The CDR3 nucleotides read TGCAGTGCTAGAGCTATAGGGGCCCGGGCCCTGGGGCCCCAGCATTTT. Its translation is CSARAIGARALGPQHF. The chain carries TRBV20-1 and TRBJ1-5; tentative D call: TRBD1 (5 bases). This CDR3 has 16 residues. With 1 base removed from V and 9 bases from J, the gap between germline ends came to 22 bases. Germline values: CDR1 DFQATT, CDR2 SNEGSKA (reference sequence).

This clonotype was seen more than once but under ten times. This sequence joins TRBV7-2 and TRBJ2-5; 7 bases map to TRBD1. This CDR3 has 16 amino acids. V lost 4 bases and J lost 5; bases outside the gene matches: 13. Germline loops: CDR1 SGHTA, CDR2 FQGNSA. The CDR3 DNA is TGTGCCAGCAGCTCAGACCGGCGACAGGGAAGGGAGACCCAGTACTTC. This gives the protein CASSSDRRQGRETQYF.

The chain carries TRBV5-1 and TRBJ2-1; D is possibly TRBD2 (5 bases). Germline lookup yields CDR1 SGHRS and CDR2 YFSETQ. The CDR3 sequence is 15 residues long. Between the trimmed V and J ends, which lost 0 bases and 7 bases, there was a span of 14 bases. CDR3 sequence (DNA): TGCGCCAGCAGCTTGGAGACGGGATCCTTTAATGAGCAGTTCTTC. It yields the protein CASSLETGSFNEQFF.

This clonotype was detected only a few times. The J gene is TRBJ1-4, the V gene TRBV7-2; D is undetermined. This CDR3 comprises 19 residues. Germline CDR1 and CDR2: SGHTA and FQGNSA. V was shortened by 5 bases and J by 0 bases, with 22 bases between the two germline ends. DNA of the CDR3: TGTGCCAGCAGCGCCAAAATTGGGAGGTTCGGGGCAACTAATGAAAAACTGTTTTTT. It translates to CASSAKIGRFGATNEKLFF.

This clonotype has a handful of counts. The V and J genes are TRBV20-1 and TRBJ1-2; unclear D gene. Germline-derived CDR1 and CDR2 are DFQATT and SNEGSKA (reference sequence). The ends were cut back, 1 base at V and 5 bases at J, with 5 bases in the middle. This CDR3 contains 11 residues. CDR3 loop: CSARGWYGYTF. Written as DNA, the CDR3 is TGCAGTGCTAGAGGGTGGTATGGCTACACCTTC.

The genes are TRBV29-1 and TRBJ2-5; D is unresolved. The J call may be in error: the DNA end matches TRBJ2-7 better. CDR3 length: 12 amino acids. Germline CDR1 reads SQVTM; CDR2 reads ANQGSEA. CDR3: CSVAWGFHEQYF. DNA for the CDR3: TGCAGCGTGGCCTGGGGTTTCCACGAGCAGTACTTC.

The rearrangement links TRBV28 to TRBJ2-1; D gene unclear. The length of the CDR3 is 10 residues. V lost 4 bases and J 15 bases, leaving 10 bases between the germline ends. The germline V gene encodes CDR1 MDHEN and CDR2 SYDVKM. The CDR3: CASSSAPRFF. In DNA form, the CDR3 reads TGTGCCAGCAGTTCCGCCCCCCGGTTCTTC. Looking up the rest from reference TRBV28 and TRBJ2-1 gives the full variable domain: DVKVTQSSRYLVKRTGEKVFLECVQDMDHENMFWYRQDPGLGLRLIYFSYDVKMKEKGDIPEGYSVSREKKERFSLILESASTNQTSMYLCASSSAPRFFGPGTRLTVL.

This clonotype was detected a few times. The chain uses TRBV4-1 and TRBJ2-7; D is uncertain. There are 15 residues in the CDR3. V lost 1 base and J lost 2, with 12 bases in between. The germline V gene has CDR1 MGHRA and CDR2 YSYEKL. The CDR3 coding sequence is TGCGCCAGCAGCCAAGTCCTGGCAGAAACCTACGAGCAGTACTTC. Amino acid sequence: CASSQVLAETYEQYF.

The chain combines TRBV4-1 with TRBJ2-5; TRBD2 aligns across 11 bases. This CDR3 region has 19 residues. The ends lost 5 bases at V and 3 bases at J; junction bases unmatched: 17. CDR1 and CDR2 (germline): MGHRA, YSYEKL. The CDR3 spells CASSSLDPGLAGGEETQYF. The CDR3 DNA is TGCGCCAGCAGCTCCCTGGACCCAGGGCTAGCGGGAGGAGAAGAGACCCAGTACTTC.

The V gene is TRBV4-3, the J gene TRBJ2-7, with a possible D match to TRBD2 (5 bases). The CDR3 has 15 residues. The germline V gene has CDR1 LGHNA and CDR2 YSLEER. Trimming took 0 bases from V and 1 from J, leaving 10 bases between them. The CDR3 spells CASSQEGGPSYEQYF. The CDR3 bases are TGCGCCAGCAGCCAAGAAGGAGGACCATCCTACGAGCAGTACTTC.

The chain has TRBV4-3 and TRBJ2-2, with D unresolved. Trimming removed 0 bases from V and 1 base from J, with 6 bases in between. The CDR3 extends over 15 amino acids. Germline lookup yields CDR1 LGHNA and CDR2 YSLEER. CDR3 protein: CASSQDNRNTGELFF. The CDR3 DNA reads TGCGCCAGCAGCCAAGATAACAGGAACACCGGGGAGCTGTTTTTT.

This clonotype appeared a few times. The CDR3 reads CSVASRAYEQYF. The CDR3 coding sequence is TGCAGCGTTGCTTCCAGGGCCTACGAGCAGTACTTC. The genes are TRBV29-1 and TRBJ2-7; tentative D call: TRBD1 (5 bases). CDR1 and CDR2 (germline): SQVTM, ANQGSEA. CDR3 length: 12 amino acids. V lost 4 bases to trimming and J lost 2 bases, with 9 bases between them.

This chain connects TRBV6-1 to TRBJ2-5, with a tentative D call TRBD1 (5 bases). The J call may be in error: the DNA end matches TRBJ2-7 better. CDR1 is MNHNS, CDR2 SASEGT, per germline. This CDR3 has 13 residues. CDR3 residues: CASSGERGYEQYF. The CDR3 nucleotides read TGTGCCAGCAGTGGAGAAAGGGGTTACGAGCAGTACTTC.

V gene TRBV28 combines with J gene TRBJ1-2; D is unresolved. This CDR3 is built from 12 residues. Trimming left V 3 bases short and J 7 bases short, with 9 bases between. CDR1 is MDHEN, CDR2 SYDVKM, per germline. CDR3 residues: CASSFERRGYTF. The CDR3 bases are TGTGCCAGCAGTTTTGAGCGGCGTGGCTACACCTTC.

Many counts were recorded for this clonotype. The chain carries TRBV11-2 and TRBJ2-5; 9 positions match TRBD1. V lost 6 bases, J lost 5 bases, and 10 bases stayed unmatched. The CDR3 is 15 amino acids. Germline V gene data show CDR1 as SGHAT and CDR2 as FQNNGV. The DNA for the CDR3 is TGTGCCAGCAGGGGGAACAGGGGGCGCGGGGAGACCCAGTACTTC. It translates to CASRGNRGRGETQYF.

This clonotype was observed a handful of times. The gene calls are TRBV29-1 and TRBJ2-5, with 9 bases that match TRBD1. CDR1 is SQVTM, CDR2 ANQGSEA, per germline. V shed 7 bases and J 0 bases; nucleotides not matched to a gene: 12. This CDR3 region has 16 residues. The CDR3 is CSAGRDRGTHQETQYF. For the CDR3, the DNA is TGCAGCGCAGGGAGAGACAGGGGGACCCACCAAGAGACCCAGTACTTC.

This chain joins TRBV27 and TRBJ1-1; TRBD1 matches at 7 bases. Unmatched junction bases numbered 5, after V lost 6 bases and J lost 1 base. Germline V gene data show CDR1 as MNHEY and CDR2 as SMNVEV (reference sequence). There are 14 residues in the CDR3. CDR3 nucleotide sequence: TGTGCCAGCAGCATTGGGACAGCGAACACTGAAGCTTTCTTT. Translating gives CASSIGTANTEAFF.

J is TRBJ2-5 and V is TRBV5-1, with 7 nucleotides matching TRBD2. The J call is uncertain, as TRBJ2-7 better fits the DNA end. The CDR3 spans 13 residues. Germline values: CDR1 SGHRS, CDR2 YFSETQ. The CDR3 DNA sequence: TGCGCCAGCAGCATGCCGACTAGCCACGAGCAGTACTTC. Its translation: CASSMPTSHEQYF.

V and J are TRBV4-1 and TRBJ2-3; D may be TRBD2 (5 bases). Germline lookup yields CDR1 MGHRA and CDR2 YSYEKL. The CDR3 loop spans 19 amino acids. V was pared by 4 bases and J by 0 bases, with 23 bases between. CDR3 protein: CASSRRVPDSEYSTDTQYF. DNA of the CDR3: TGCGCCAGCAGCCGGCGGGTCCCGGATAGCGAATATAGCACAGATACGCAGTATTTT.